One sample yielded the 20 T cell receptor beta chains listed below, sequenced in a study of T-cell reconstitution after alpha-beta-depleted transplantation in children. Preparation of the TCRbeta library used unique molecular identifiers. One entry per CDR3 protein results from TCRdb running MiXCR on the PCR reads. The sample includes some 180,000 distinct CDR3 sequences, 6.6% of them seen just once. The starting material was PBMCs, obtained before TCRalphabeta/CD19-depleted stem cell transplant. These receptors originate from a boy aged 2-15 years with acute lymphoblastic leukemia, due to receive a stem cell transplant.

Many counts were recorded for this clonotype. The chain carries TRBV28 and TRBJ1-1; tentative D call: TRBD1 (5 bases). Germline lookup yields CDR1 MDHEN and CDR2 SYDVKM. The ends were cut back, 3 bases at V and 1 base at J, with 12 bases in the middle. The CDR3 consists of 15 residues. The CDR3 region is CASSFGGMANTEAFF. The DNA for the CDR3 is TGTGCCAGCAGTTTTGGGGGGATGGCGAACACTGAAGCTTTCTTT. Combining the CDR3 with reference TRBV28 and TRBJ1-1 gives the whole variable domain DVKVTQSSRYLVKRTGEKVFLECVQDMDHENMFWYRQDPGLGLRLIYFSYDVKMKEKGDIPEGYSVSREKKERFSLILESASTNQTSMYLCASSFGGMANTEAFFGQGTRLTVV.

This clonotype was counted ten times or more. The chain employs TRBV6-1 and TRBJ1-5; maybe TRBD1 (6 bases). Germline values: CDR1 MNHNS, CDR2 SASEGT. The CDR3 has 14 residues. V dropped 5 bases and J dropped 3 bases, with 11 bases sitting between them. In DNA, the CDR3 is TGTGCCAGCAGTAGGGGGGTGAACAATCAGCCCCAGCATTTT. Residues: CASSRGVNNQPQHF.

The chain has TRBV30 and TRBJ2-2, with D tentatively TRBD1 (7 bases). The germline CDR1 and CDR2 sequences are GTSNPN and SVGIG (reference sequence). The CDR3 has 14 residues. Trimming shortened V by 3 bases and J by 7 bases, and 15 bases separated the two germline ends. In DNA form, the CDR3 reads TGTGCCTGGAGCCAGGGGGGTTTAGGCGGGGAGCTGTTTTTT. Amino acids: CAWSQGGLGGELFF.

The chain couples TRBV18 to TRBJ2-1; TRBD1 matches at 9 bases. The CDR3 runs 13 residues. CDR1 and CDR2 (germline): KGHSH, LQKENI. V shed 6 bases, J shed 6 bases, and the junction held 3 bases outside the gene matches. The chain's CDR3 is CASSRTGVNEQFF. The CDR3 region has the DNA TGTGCCAGCTCCCGGACAGGGGTCAATGAGCAGTTCTTC.

This chain links TRBV7-9 with TRBJ1-1; D perhaps matches TRBD1 (6 bases). The germline CDR1 and CDR2 sequences are SEHNR and FQNEAQ (reference sequence). Trimming took 1 base from V and 6 from J, leaving 12 bases between them. The CDR3 is 14 amino acids. CDR3 amino acids: CASSLVDRMAEAFF. DNA of the CDR3: TGTGCCAGCAGCTTAGTCGACAGGATGGCTGAAGCTTTCTTT.

Ten or more counts support this clonotype. The chain combines TRBV9 with TRBJ2-7; TRBD1 agrees at 7 bases. After removal of 1 base from V and 1 base from J, the junction contained 5 bases not matched to a gene. Germline-derived CDR1 and CDR2 are SGDLS and YYNGEE. This CDR3 spans 15 amino acids. CDR3 nucleotides: TGTGCCAGCAGCGTACATGGGGACAGATCCTACGAGCAGTACTTC. Its protein is CASSVHGDRSYEQYF. Looking up the rest from reference TRBV9 and TRBJ2-7 gives the full variable domain: DSGVTQTPKHLITATGQRVTLRCSPRSGDLSVYWYQQSLDQGLQFLIQYYNGEERAKGNILERFSAQQFPDLHSELNLSSLELGDSALYFCASSVHGDRSYEQYFGPGTRLTVT.

This clonotype was observed at least ten times. This chain connects TRBV2 to TRBJ1-2, with D maybe TRBD1 (6 bases). Trimming cost V 7 bases and J 4 bases, with 10 bases left between them. In germline, CDR1 is SNHLY, CDR2 FYNNEI. This CDR3 has 12 amino acids. This chain's CDR3 is CASIDRIYGYTF. The CDR3 region has the DNA TGTGCCAGCATCGACAGGATCTATGGCTACACCTTC.

V and J are TRBV20-1 and TRBJ2-3, with a weak D call TRBD2 (6 bases). V dropped 6 bases and J dropped 2 bases, with 21 bases sitting between them. Germline values: CDR1 DFQATT, CDR2 SNEGSKA (reference sequence). CDR3 length: 16 residues. Written as DNA, the CDR3 is TGCAGTGCACTAGAGCCGATGGCGGGGCCCACAGATACGCAGTATTTT. This sequence encodes CSALEPMAGPTDTQYF.

This clonotype was recorded a few times. The V call is TRBV3-1, the J call TRBJ2-5; D assignment may be TRBD1 or TRBD2 (5 bases each). The germline V gene has CDR1 LGHDT and CDR2 YNNKEL (reference sequence). Trimming stripped 3 bases from V and 0 bases from J, with 5 bases between. This CDR3 has 13 residues. CDR3 amino acids: CASSQGHQETQYF. As DNA, the CDR3 is TGTGCCAGCAGCCAGGGACACCAAGAGACCCAGTACTTC.

This clonotype has ten or more counts. V is TRBV20-1 and J is TRBJ2-7, with 7 bases that match TRBD1. The CDR3 is made up of 12 amino acids. Per the germline V gene, CDR1 is DFQATT and CDR2 is SNEGSKA (reference sequence). In nucleotides, the CDR3 is TGCGCCCATAAAGACAGGGACCACGAGCAGTACTTC. Its protein product is CAHKDRDHEQYF.

This clonotype was detected ten times or more. The V call is TRBV4-3, the J call TRBJ2-5; TRBD2 matches 10 bases. CDR1 is LGHNA and CDR2 is YSLEER in the germline V gene. This CDR3 comprises 17 residues. The V gene end was trimmed by 5 bases and the J gene end by 2 bases; junction bases not matched to a gene: 11. CDR3 bases: TGCGCCAGCAGCGAAGGGGTAGCGGGAGGCGGACAAGAGACCCAGTACTTC. Protein sequence: CASSEGVAGGGQETQYF.

V is TRBV15 and J is TRBJ2-1; 8 bases align to TRBD1. Germline CDR1 is LNHNV and CDR2 is YYDKDF (reference sequence). The CDR3 length is 17 residues. Trimming at V came to 0 bases and at J to 7 bases, leaving 11 bases not matched to a gene. In DNA, the CDR3 is TGTGCCACCAGCAGAGATCGGGGCAGGGGGCCAAGAAATGAGCAGTTCTTC. Protein: CATSRDRGRGPRNEQFF.

This clonotype appeared many times. The CDR3 DNA follows: TGTGCCAGCGGCCCGGGGCGGAATGAGCAGTTCTTC. It translates to CASGPGRNEQFF. The V gene is TRBV12-3 or TRBV12-4, the J gene TRBJ2-1, with D perhaps assigned TRBD1 or TRBD2 (5 bases each). The V and J ends lost 8 bases and 7 bases respectively, with 12 bases between them. The CDR3 is made up of 12 amino acids.

This clonotype has at least ten counts. The chain employs TRBV7-9 and TRBJ1-5, with 10 bases matching TRBD1. The germline CDR1 and CDR2 sequences are SEHNR and FQNEAQ (reference sequence). Unmatched junction bases numbered 6, after V lost 5 bases and J lost 8 bases. This CDR3 spans 14 amino acids. CDR3 coding DNA: TGTGCCAGCAGCCCCCAGACAGGGGGCAAGCCCCAGCATTTT. It yields the protein CASSPQTGGKPQHF.

Remarks on this clonotype: The CDR3 end shows no conserved phenylalanine or tryptophan, and so a read error is likely. The chain combines TRBV2 with TRBJ1-5, with D possibly being TRBD1 (6 bases). This CDR3 is 13 amino acids long. Trimming pared 9 bases from V and 3 bases from J, leaving 12 bases between. Germline-derived CDR1 and CDR2 are SNHLY and FYNNEI. The CDR3 spells CASIRDINQPQHL. CDR3 nucleotide sequence: TGTGCCAGTATCCGGGACATCAATCAGCCCCAGCATCTT.

This clonotype was detected only once. A single base separates this from a much larger clone, so it may be a read error. The chain joins TRBV7-8 to TRBJ2-1, with D uncertain. This CDR3 is 15 amino acids long. The V end lost 3 bases, the J end lost 6 bases, and 15 bases lay between the germline ends. Germline CDR1 SGHVS, CDR2 FQNEAQ. CDR3 amino acids: CASSFGLRTANEQFF. As DNA, the CDR3 is TGTGCCAGCAGCTTTGGGCTTCGAACAGCCAATGAGCAGTTCTTC.

This clonotype was counted ten times or more. This chain joins TRBV3-1 and TRBJ2-1; D ambiguous. Germline lookup yields CDR1 LGHDT and CDR2 YNNKEL (reference sequence). This CDR3 has 16 residues. Trimming shortened V by 0 bases and J by 4 bases, and 13 bases separated the two germline ends. CDR3 coding DNA: TGTGCCAGCAGCCAAGATATATGGACCCGGTACAATGAGCAGTTCTTC. Translated: CASSQDIWTRYNEQFF.

The genes are TRBV9 and TRBJ1-1; no definite D call. The CDR3 is made up of 14 amino acids. CDR1 is SGDLS and CDR2 is YYNGEE in the germline V gene. With 3 bases removed from V and 2 bases from J, the gap between germline ends came to 11 bases. In DNA form, the CDR3 reads TGTGCCAGCAGCGCCATGAGACAAAACACTGAAGCTTTCTTT. Translated: CASSAMRQNTEAFF.

This clonotype was counted at least ten times. The V and J genes are TRBV3-1 and TRBJ2-3; tentatively, D is TRBD2 (6 bases). Trimming took off 3 bases at V and 2 bases at J, with 15 bases between the two ends. Looked up from germline, CDR1 is LGHDT and CDR2 is YNNKEL (reference sequence). The CDR3 is 16 amino acids. CDR3: CASSQMGLANTDTQYF. The CDR3 region has the DNA TGTGCCAGCAGCCAGATGGGGCTAGCGAACACAGATACGCAGTATTTT.

This clonotype came up many times. The chain combines TRBV10-3 with TRBJ1-5, with 8 bases lining up with TRBD1. Germline lookup yields CDR1 ENHRY and CDR2 SYGVKD. CDR3 length: 14 residues. V dropped 10 bases and J dropped 0; count of bases not matched to a gene: 5. The CDR3 nucleotides are TGTGCCACCGCAGGGGGCCTTAGCAATCAGCCCCAGCATTTT. It encodes CATAGGLSNQPQHF.